This TCR beta chain was recorded in a study of blood T cell repertoires in COVID-19. Background on the study: Donors in the United States, Italy and Spain gave samples during acute or convalescent COVID-19. Sample material is recorded as cDNA or gDNA derived from T cells, B-cell-depleted T cells, or PBMCs.

Original processing notes: Counts of nucleated cells, estimated from reference gene primer amplification, were obtained. TCRdb's copy holds only in-frame clones and misses some; the assay was immunoSEQ multiplex PCR. That table supplies the V and J calls and clone size; D and trimming were determined from the DNA. The sample has roughly 120,000 clones; 75% to 90% are singletons. As regards this clone: In the same sample, other DNA sequences code for this CDR3.

The CDR3 has 13 residues. V was pared by 3 bases and J by 4 bases, with 2 bases of the junction left unmatched. Germline lookup yields CDR1 MNHNS and CDR2 SASEGT. The V call is TRBV6-1, the J call TRBJ1-2, with 7 bases matching TRBD1. This receptor was taken from a woman in her 70s with acute or convalescent COVID-19. Sequenced sample: peripheral blood. CDR3 coding DNA: TGTGCCAGCAGTGAGGCAGGGGGCTATGGCTACACCTTC. This encodes CASSEAGGYGYTF.